This passage covers 23 T cell receptor beta chains from one sample sequenced in a study of T-cell reconstitution after alpha-beta-depleted transplantation in children. Preparation of the TCRbeta library used unique molecular identifiers. Using its own MiXCR run on the PCR reads, TCRdb lists one record per CDR3 protein. The sample lists about 580,000 distinct CDR3 sequences, 20% to 25% occurring once. Material: PBMCs, mostly from graft donor cells, obtained 360 days after TCRalphabeta/CD19-depleted stem cell transplant. The receptors were sampled from a boy under three years old who had a stem cell transplant for acute myeloid leukemia, so the T cells may come from the graft donor.

This sequence joins TRBV11-1 and TRBJ1-1, with D unresolved. Germline V gene data show CDR1 as SGHAT and CDR2 as FQDESV (reference sequence). CDR3 length: 12 residues. V lost 5 bases and J 5 bases, leaving 9 bases between the germline ends. The CDR3 DNA follows: TGTGCCAGCAGCGCACCGGGTACTGAAGCTTTCTTT. The encoded protein is CASSAPGTEAFF.

The J gene is TRBJ1-2, the V gene TRBV12-3 or TRBV12-4; TRBD1 matches 8 bases. This CDR3 has 13 amino acids. The ends lost 6 bases at V and 3 bases at J; junction bases unmatched: 3. CDR3 in amino acids: CASRQDRDYGYTF. CDR3 nucleotide sequence: TGTGCCAGCAGACAGGACAGGGACTATGGCTACACCTTC.

This sequence joins TRBV6-4 and TRBJ2-1; D possibly matches TRBD1 or TRBD2 (6 bases each). The CDR3 totals 16 residues. Germline V CDR1 and CDR2: MRHNA, SNTAGT. Trimming pared 4 bases from V and 0 bases from J, leaving 13 bases between. CDR3 in DNA: TGTGCCAGCAGTGGGGGGGCCGACCTCTCCTACAATGAGCAGTTCTTC. Protein sequence: CASSGGADLSYNEQFF.

This clonotype was seen many times. The chain carries TRBV20-1 and TRBJ2-1; 8 positions match TRBD1. CDR3 size: 14 residues. Germline CDR1 reads DFQATT; CDR2 reads SNEGSKA (reference sequence). V was clipped by 5 bases and J by 8 bases; unmatched bases: 11. The CDR3 bases are TGCAGTGCTGGGACCCGGACAGGGATCTATGAGCAGTTCTTC. This codes for CSAGTRTGIYEQFF.

This clonotype has only a few counts. The chain is built from TRBV12-3 or TRBV12-4 and TRBJ1-5; D is ambiguous. Trimming pared 5 bases from V and 4 bases from J, leaving 18 bases between. The CDR3 spans 16 residues. The CDR3 region is CASSLDSLLNNQPQHF. The CDR3 DNA sequence: TGTGCCAGCAGTCTGGACTCCCTTCTTAATAATCAGCCCCAGCATTTT.

This sequence joins TRBV28 and TRBJ1-2; no clear D gene. V was clipped by 5 bases and J by 8 bases, with 12 bases between them. There are 12 residues in the CDR3. Per germline, CDR1 MDHEN and CDR2 SYDVKM. DNA of the CDR3: TGTGCCAGCAGTGAGCCTGATGGCGGCTACACCTTC. It encodes CASSEPDGGYTF.

This clonotype was observed many times. The gene calls are TRBV29-1 and TRBJ2-1; 9 bases are a match to TRBD1. Trimming at V came to 7 bases and at J to 5 bases, leaving 9 bases not matched to a gene. This CDR3 has 14 amino acids. From germline, CDR1 is SQVTM and CDR2 ANQGSEA. The CDR3 nucleotides are TGCAGCGCCGCTGGGGGACAGGGAAACAATGAGCAGTTCTTC. It encodes CSAAGGQGNNEQFF.

V gene TRBV27 combines with J gene TRBJ2-7; 10 bases map to TRBD1. The CDR3 spans 14 residues. After removal of 6 bases from V and 4 bases from J, the junction contained 6 bases not matched to a gene. From germline, CDR1 is MNHEY and CDR2 SMNVEV (reference sequence). The CDR3 DNA is TGTGCCAGCAGCCTAGACAGGGGGCATTACGAGCAGTACTTC. As protein: CASSLDRGHYEQYF.

This clonotype showed up many times. V and J are TRBV9 and TRBJ2-1, with 11 bases that match TRBD2. CDR3 size: 18 residues. The V and J ends lost 4 bases and 0 bases, in that order; junction bases with no gene match: 9. CDR1 SGDLS and CDR2 YYNGEE come from the germline V gene. This CDR3 reads CASSSSSGGPSSYNEQFF. The CDR3 DNA is TGTGCCAGCAGCTCCTCTAGCGGGGGGCCCAGCTCCTACAATGAGCAGTTCTTC.

The sample holds one count of this clonotype. A read error may be the cause here, since a much bigger clone is one base away. V and J are TRBV5-1 and TRBJ1-1; D not certain. Germline CDR1 and CDR2: SGHRS and YFSETQ. With 5 bases removed from V and 0 bases from J, the gap between germline ends came to 8 bases. The CDR3 is 13 amino acids. The CDR3: CASRGLVNTEAFF. The CDR3 nucleotides read TGCGCCAGCAGAGGGTTGGTGAACACTGAAGCTTTCTTT.

This clonotype has more than one count but fewer than ten. The CDR3 reads CATSANGTELYEQYV. The CDR3 region has the DNA TGTGCCACCAGTGCGAACGGGACAGAGCTTTACGAGCAGTACGTC. The chain uses TRBV24-1 and TRBJ2-7; 7 positions match TRBD1. This CDR3 spans 15 amino acids. The junction had 10 bases not matched to a gene; V was cut back by 5 bases and J by 4 bases. The V gene's germline CDR1 is KGHDR and CDR2 SFDVKD.

This sequence joins TRBV7-3 and TRBJ1-4; D unresolved. The CDR3 consists of 15 residues. Between the trimmed V and J ends, which lost 5 bases and 5 bases, there was a span of 15 bases. CDR1 and CDR2 from the germline V gene are SGHTA and FQGTGA. The CDR3 nucleotides are TGTGCCAGCAGCCAAGGGAGAGGGATCAATGAAAAACTGTTTTTT. This encodes CASSQGRGINEKLFF.

This clonotype has a handful of counts. This sequence joins TRBV20-1 and TRBJ1-2, with unresolved D. CDR1 is DFQATT, CDR2 SNEGSKA, per germline (reference sequence). This CDR3 has 14 amino acids. Trimming left V 2 bases short and J 4 bases short, with 14 bases between. CDR3 loop: CSARQEGRIYGYTF. The DNA for the CDR3 is TGCAGTGCTAGACAAGAAGGACGGATCTATGGCTACACCTTC.

This clonotype was observed a handful of times. The rearrangement uses TRBV20-1 and TRBJ2-3; the D is unclear. Per germline, CDR1 DFQATT and CDR2 SNEGSKA (reference sequence). V gave up 1 base and J gave up 0 bases, with 14 bases separating them. The CDR3 contains 16 residues. CDR3 residues: CSARGSDPSSTDTQYF. The CDR3 DNA reads TGCAGTGCTAGAGGGTCCGATCCGTCGAGCACAGATACGCAGTATTTT.

This clonotype occurred a few times. The chain has TRBV10-2 and TRBJ1-2, with D uncertain. Between the trimmed V and J ends, which lost 3 bases and 8 bases, there was a span of 25 bases. There are 17 residues in the CDR3. Germline-derived CDR1 and CDR2 are WSHSY and SAAADI. The chain's CDR3 is CASSDMLAFLTYGGYTF. In nucleotides, the CDR3 is TGCGCCAGCAGTGACATGTTGGCATTCCTAACCTATGGGGGCTACACCTTC.

The rearrangement uses TRBV20-1 and TRBJ2-3, with D possibly matching TRBD2 (6 bases). Germline-derived CDR1 and CDR2 are DFQATT and SNEGSKA (reference sequence). The CDR3 contains 16 residues. Trimming removed 2 bases at V and 0 bases at J, with 15 bases between. The CDR3 loop reads CSARYWDSSSTDTQYF. In nucleotides, the CDR3 is TGCAGTGCTAGATACTGGGACTCATCTAGCACAGATACGCAGTATTTT.

This clonotype was observed a handful of times. It may be a read error: a sequence one base away is much more abundant. The rearrangement uses TRBV11-2 and TRBJ2-5; 7 bases are a match to TRBD1. Trimming took 5 bases from V and 5 from J; bases not matched to a gene: 5. Germline CDR1 SGHAT, CDR2 FQNNGV. The CDR3 totals 13 residues. CDR3 sequence: CASSLDRDETQYF. In nucleotides, the CDR3 is TGTGCCAGCAGCCTCGACAGGGATGAGACCCAGTACTTC.

This clonotype was seen only a few times. This chain joins TRBV4-3 and TRBJ2-1; D is undetermined. CDR1 and CDR2 from the germline V gene are LGHNA and YSLEER. V gave up 0 bases and J gave up 7 bases, with 7 bases separating them. The CDR3 runs to 13 residues. CDR3 sequence: CASSQDQDNEQFF. CDR3 sequence (DNA): TGCGCCAGCAGCCAAGATCAGGATAATGAGCAGTTCTTC.

Ten or more counts support this clonotype. The chain links TRBV12-3 or TRBV12-4 to TRBJ1-1; D call uncertain. Trimming took off 0 bases at V and 3 bases at J, with 11 bases between the two ends. The CDR3 extends over 15 amino acids. CDR3 sequence reads: CASSLALRQHTEAFF. CDR3 sequence (DNA): TGTGCCAGCAGTTTAGCGCTGAGACAACACACTGAAGCTTTCTTT.

This clonotype occurred many times. The chain couples TRBV28 to TRBJ1-4; D is unclear. CDR3 length equals 15 residues. Per germline, CDR1 MDHEN and CDR2 SYDVKM. Trimming took off 5 bases at V and 1 base at J, with 11 bases between the two ends. The CDR3 DNA is TGTGCCAGCAGTCTACCTTTTAGAACTAATGAAAAACTGTTTTTT. Translated: CASSLPFRTNEKLFF.

About this clonotype: One junction end disagrees with the germline gene, perhaps due to a read error. This chain links TRBV7-9 with TRBJ2-1; D unresolved. The CDR3 totals 14 residues. Germline V gene sequence: CDR1 SEHNR, CDR2 FQNEAQ (reference sequence). In DNA, the CDR3 is TGTGCCATCAGCCCCGGGCTCTTCTACAATGAGCAGTTCTTC. Translation: CAISPGLFYNEQFF.

There are many counts of this clonotype. This chain connects TRBV12-3 or TRBV12-4 to TRBJ2-7; 9 positions agree with TRBD2. V dropped 2 bases and J dropped 6; count of bases not matched to a gene: 5. The CDR3 is 14 amino acids. The CDR3 region has the DNA TGTGCCAGCAGTTTACAGCGGGGGGTTGGCGAGCAGTACTTC. This sequence encodes CASSLQRGVGEQYF.

This clonotype was observed a few times. The rearrangement uses TRBV10-3 and TRBJ2-3; 8 bases align to TRBD2. Looked up from germline, CDR1 is ENHRY and CDR2 is SYGVKD. The V and J ends lost 6 bases and 6 bases, in that order; junction bases with no gene match: 8. The CDR3 runs 14 residues. This CDR3 is CAIRPGGEGDTQYF. CDR3 in DNA: TGTGCCATCAGGCCCGGGGGGGAAGGGGATACGCAGTATTTT.